Listed below are T cell receptor beta chains from one sample, sequenced in a study of cytomegalovirus exposure and HLA in healthy donors. Sequenced by immunoSEQ multiplex PCR; TCRdb stores in-frame clones only, minus some. The profile covers around 130,000 clones, with approximately 67% appearing a single time and 6.5% taken by the ten largest. Material: PBMCs. These receptors all stem from a woman aged 55-75 years in good health and CMV-seronegative. Each CDR3 is given with its conserved first and last residue. The D gene is left open where the match is weak. Some rows have no size entry. The others give once, few or many, or a class for an expanded clone.

TRBJ2-1 TRBV19 TRBD1 15 once TGTGCCAGTAGTATCGGGACAGGGGCCGACAATGAGCAGTTCTTC CASSIGTGADNEQFF
TRBJ2-1 TRBV4-3 TRBD2 16 NA TGCGCCAGCAGCCAAGATCAGAGACTAGCGGGAAATGAGCAGTTCTTC CASSQDQRLAGNEQFF
TRBJ1-3 TRBV7-2 NA 16 NA TGTGCCAGCAGCTTATTAAGGACAGTCTCTGGAAACACCATATATTTT CASSLLRTVSGNTIYF
TRBJ2-5 TRBV25-1 NA 16 NA TGTGCCAGCAGTGACGCGGCAGGGCCTCTTGGGGAGACCCAGTACTTC CASSDAAGPLGETQYF
TRBJ1-3 TRBV27 NA 16 once TGTGCCAGCAGTTTGGTCAGGGGCGCCTCTGGAAACACCATATATTTT CASSLVRGASGNTIYF
TRBJ1-3 TRBV28 NA 12 NA TGTGCCAGCAGTGACAGCCGAAACACCATATATTTT CASSDSRNTIYF
TRBJ2-3 TRBV7-3 TRBD2 14 NA TGTGCCAGCAGCGTAGCGGGGGGAATAGATACGCAGTATTTT CASSVAGGIDTQYF
TRBJ2-3 TRBV9 TRBD2 16 NA TGTGCCAGCAGCGTAACAGCGGGGGGGCCCACAGATACGCAGTATTTT CASSVTAGGPTDTQYF
TRBJ2-3 TRBV7-2 TRBD2 17 few TGTGCCAGCAGCGGTAGAAGGCCTAGCGGGAGTGGCGATACGCAGTATTTT CASSGRRPSGSGDTQYF
TRBJ2-3 TRBV28 TRBD2 15 NA TGTGCCAGCAGTAATGGACTAGTCCAAGCAGATACGCAGTATTTT CASSNGLVQADTQYF
TRBJ2-2 TRBV5-1 NA 16 NA TGCGCCAGCAGCTTGGACGGCGGGGCCAACACCGGGGAGCTGTTTTTT CASSLDGGANTGELFF
TRBJ1-2 TRBV9 NA 10 NA TGTGCCAGCAGCGTAGTCAGGGACACCTTC CASSVVRDTF
TRBJ2-2 TRBV19 NA 13 NA TGTGCCAGTAGTCATCAGGGGACCGGGGAGCTGTTTTTT CASSHQGTGELFF
TRBJ2-7 TRBV11-1 TRBD2 15 once TGTGCCAGCAGCCTCGGGACTAGCGGGACCTACGAGCAGTACTTC CASSLGTSGTYEQYF
TRBJ1-1 TRBV6-1 NA 14 NA TGTGCCAGCAGTGAAGTTAGCTCGAACACTGAAGCTTTCTTT CASSEVSSNTEAFF
TRBJ1-2 TRBV28 TRBD1 14 NA TGTGCCAGCAGGTCGACAGGGACATTCTATGGCTACACCTTC CASRSTGTFYGYTF
TRBJ1-5 TRBV7-2 TRBD1 14 few TGTGCCAGCAGCCCCCTGACAGGGAATCAGCCCCAGCATTTT CASSPLTGNQPQHF
TRBJ1-2 TRBV18 TRBD1 12 few TGTGCCAGCTCACCCACAGGGGACGGCTACACCTTC CASSPTGDGYTF
TRBJ2-3 TRBV19 TRBD1 16 NA TGTGCCAGTAGTACTCGGACAGGACCGAGCACAGATACGCAGTATTTT CASSTRTGPSTDTQYF
TRBJ2-7 TRBV6-5 TRBD2 15 NA TGTGCCAGCAGTCCCCCGGGGGGGAGGGAATACGAGCAGTACTTC CASSPPGGREYEQYF
TRBJ2-7 TRBV6-5 TRBD2 13 NA TGTGCCAGCAGACTGGGACTAGCATACGAGCAGTACTTC CASRLGLAYEQYF
TRBJ2-5 TRBV19 TRBD1 14 NA TGTGCCAGTCGCCAGGGACAGGGGCGGGGGACCCAATACTTC CASRQGQGRGTQYF
TRBJ2-1 TRBV9 TRBD1 15 few TGTGCCAGCAGCGGATCGGGACAGGGGCTGGGTGAGCAGTTCTTC CASSGSGQGLGEQFF
TRBJ1-4 TRBV9 TRBD1 15 NA TGTGCCAGCAGCGCCCGGGACAGGGAAGTCGAAAAACTGTTTTTT CASSARDREVEKLFF
TRBJ1-3 TRBV10-2 TRBD1 19 NA TGCGCCAGCAGTGAGCCCCTCCTGCAGGGGGCTCTCTCTGGAAACACCATATATTTT CASSEPLLQGALSGNTIYF
TRBJ2-1 TRBV19 NA 15 NA TGTGCCAGTAGTATAGTGGGCGGGGAGTATTATGAGCAGTTCTTC CASSIVGGEYYEQFF
TRBJ1-3 TRBV19 NA 16 NA TGTGCCAGTAGATGGGCCCCCACAGGGTCTGGAAACACCATATATTTT CASRWAPTGSGNTIYF
TRBJ1-2 TRBV5-1 NA 14 NA TGCGCCAGCACCCCGTACGGGGGGCCAGGTGGCTACACCTTC CASTPYGGPGGYTF
TRBJ1-5 TRBV28 NA 13 few TGTGCCAGCAGTTCTTTGGGGCGGCAGCCCCAGCATTTT CASSSLGRQPQHF
TRBJ2-1 TRBV12-5 NA 12 NA TGTGCTAGTGGTCTCCGGGGTAATGAGCAGTTCTTC CASGLRGNEQFF
TRBJ1-1 TRBV5-6 TRBD1 16 few TGTGCCAGCAGCTATTTAGGACAGGGAAGTTTCACTGAAGCTTTCTTT CASSYLGQGSFTEAFF
TRBJ2-7 TRBV7-6 TRBD2 17 NA TGTGCCAGCAGCTTAATCGGGGCTAGCGGTGGCTCCTACGAGCAGTACTTC CASSLIGASGGSYEQYF
TRBJ2-7 TRBV7-2 NA 13 NA TGTGCCAGCAGCTTAGTACAGGGCCACGAGCAGTACTTC CASSLVQGHEQYF
TRBJ2-7 TRBV5-1 TRBD2 15 NA TGCGCCAGCAGCTTGACTAGCGGGGGTTCCTACGAGCAGTACTTC CASSLTSGGSYEQYF
TRBJ2-5 TRBV7-3 NA 13 NA TGTGCCAGCAGCTTATGGGCTAGCGAGACCCAGTACTTC CASSLWASETQYF
TRBJ2-7 TRBV7-8 NA 15 NA TGTGCCAGCAGCTCCCCCCTTCAGGGCGCCGGCGGGCAGTACTTC CASSSPLQGAGGQYF
TRBJ2-7 TRBV2 NA 15 few TGTGCCAGCAGTGATTCAGTAGCGGCAATTTCTATAAAGTACTTC CASSDSVAAISIKYF